Each of the 10 T cell receptor beta chains below was sequenced from the same sample in a study of T cell changes during pregnancy in multiple sclerosis. Measured with immunoSEQ multiplex PCR; TCRdb has only the in-frame clones, and not every one. The sample holds fewer than 45,000 clones, approximately 92% seen once. The sequencing here drew on CD4+ T cells from peripheral blood mononuclear cells, taken in the first trimester of pregnancy. The origin of the receptors is a female donor with multiple sclerosis, enrolled in a pregnancy study.

This clone appeared once. The chain couples TRBV5-1 to TRBJ2-7, with D tentatively TRBD1 (6 bases). This CDR3 has 11 amino acids. The germline V gene encodes CDR1 SGHRS and CDR2 YFSETQ. The V and J ends lost 0 bases and 12 bases respectively, with 10 bases between them. CDR3 in amino acids: CASSLGQVRYF. DNA of the CDR3: TGCGCCAGCAGCTTGGGACAGGTGAGGTACTTC.

The chain has TRBV18 and TRBJ2-7, with TRBD1 as a possible D gene (5 bases). The CDR3 loop spans 15 amino acids. CDR1 is KGHSH and CDR2 is LQKENI in the germline V gene. Trimming removed 0 bases from V and 3 bases from J, with 12 bases in between. As DNA, the CDR3 is TGTGCCAGCTCACCACCGGCCAGGGCAAACTACGAGCAGTACTTC. The encoded protein is CASSPPARANYEQYF.

The chain recombines TRBV15 with TRBJ1-5; D call uncertain. Germline V gene lookup returns CDR1 LNHNV and CDR2 YYDKDF (reference sequence). The CDR3 runs to 15 residues. The V gene lost 5 bases and the J gene lost 0 bases, with 11 bases spanning the gap. CDR3 bases: TGTGCCACCAGCCCCGATTTAGATAGCAATCAGCCCCAGCATTTT. Translated: CATSPDLDSNQPQHF.

This rearrangement joins TRBV7-9 to TRBJ1-5; D might be TRBD1 (5 bases). CDR1 and CDR2 (germline): SEHNR, FQNEAQ (reference sequence). This CDR3 is built from 18 residues. The V end lost 0 bases, the J end lost 0 bases, and 15 bases lay between the germline ends. CDR3 sequence: CASSLATGPQYSNQPQHF. In DNA, the CDR3 is TGTGCCAGCAGCTTAGCAACAGGACCACAATATAGCAATCAGCCCCAGCATTTT.

J is TRBJ1-2 and V is TRBV19, with a tentative D call TRBD1 (5 bases). The CDR3 extends over 16 amino acids. Germline-derived CDR1 and CDR2 are LNHDA and SQIVND (reference sequence). The germline V and J ends were trimmed by 4 bases and 3 bases, with 18 bases remaining between them. The CDR3 sequence: CASSKVATATDYGYTF. DNA for the CDR3: TGTGCCAGTAGTAAAGTCGCGACAGCGACGGACTATGGCTACACCTTC.

This chain connects TRBV5-1 to TRBJ2-7; TRBD1 aligns across 8 bases. After removal of 4 bases from V and 2 bases from J, the junction contained 5 bases not matched to a gene. From germline, CDR1 is SGHRS and CDR2 YFSETQ. This CDR3 contains 14 residues. CDR3 residues: CASSKGQGPYEQYF. The CDR3 region has the DNA TGCGCCAGCAGCAAAGGACAGGGCCCCTACGAGCAGTACTTC.

V usage is TRBV4-1 and J usage is TRBJ2-5; the D gene is possibly TRBD2 (7 bases). V lost 4 bases to trimming and J lost 5 bases, with 14 bases between them. This CDR3 has 14 amino acids. Germline values: CDR1 MGHRA, CDR2 YSYEKL. The CDR3 coding sequence is TGCGCCAGCAGCCCCCTCGGGGGGCTCGAGACCCAGTACTTC. Residues: CASSPLGGLETQYF.

DNA for the CDR3: TGTGCCGACCCCCTGGGTCGGGAGGGCTACGAGCAGTACTTC. Its protein product is CADPLGREGYEQYF. V and J are TRBV27 and TRBJ2-7, with 8 bases fitting TRBD2. Losses at the gene ends were 11 bases for V and 3 bases for J; bases not matched to a gene: 12. From germline, CDR1 is MNHEY and CDR2 SMNVEV (reference sequence). The CDR3 totals 14 residues.

The chain uses TRBV5-1 and TRBJ2-1; 11 nucleotides agree with TRBD2. The ends lost 4 bases at V and 5 bases at J; junction bases unmatched: 5. Germline V lookup: CDR1 SGHRS, CDR2 YFSETQ. This CDR3 has 15 amino acids. CDR3 in amino acids: CASSKGLADHNEQFF. The CDR3 coding sequence is TGCGCCAGCAGCAAGGGACTAGCGGACCACAATGAGCAGTTCTTC.

This chain links TRBV7-9 with TRBJ2-7; tentatively, D is TRBD2 (6 bases). CDR1 is SEHNR and CDR2 is FQNEAQ in the germline V gene (reference sequence). The CDR3 has 15 residues. V was pared by 5 bases and J by 6 bases, with 20 bases between. The CDR3, as DNA: TGTGCCAGCAGCCACCCGGGGGATGCGGGGCTCGAGCAGTACTTC. Translated: CASSHPGDAGLEQYF. Drawing the rest from reference TRBV7-9 and TRBJ2-7, the complete variable domain is DTGVSQNPRHKITKRGQNVTFRCDPISEHNRLYWYRQTLGQGPEFLTYFQNEAQLEKSRLLSDRFSAERPKGSFSTLEIQRTEQGDSAMYLCASSHPGDAGLEQYFGPGTRLTVT.